This T cell receptor (beta chain) was obtained from a study of metastatic and nonmetastatic thyroid tumors. About the study: Across peripheral blood and tumor or nodule tissue samples taken from malignant and benign thyroid patients, the repertoires were compared with one another. Findings of the study overall: Reportedly, malignant thyroid tumors had significantly higher TCR beta diversity than benign nodules, in blood and tumor.

Nobody among the patients had been given any treatment before thyroid surgery. This clone was observed a handful of times. Its antigen is not known. Germline V CDR1 and CDR2: LNHNV, YYDKDF (reference sequence). Trimming pared 4 bases from V and 4 bases from J, leaving 17 bases between. This CDR3 comprises 15 residues. MiXCR re-clonotyped the PCR reads for TCRdb. The repertoire includes about 93,000 clones, about 12% of them detected once, and about 10% sits in the top ten. Sequences were obtained from blood. The V call is TRBV15, the J call TRBJ2-7; D is perhaps TRBD1 (7 bases). The clonotype was recovered from a female donor with papillary thyroid cancer or a benign thyroid nodule (not recorded which). Some clones in this sample may be carry-over from other donors' samples. CDR3 residues: CATSTRQGGRYEQYF. Here the CDR3 DNA reads TGTGCCACCAGCACAAGACAGGGAGGAAGGTACGAGCAGTACTTC.